This passage covers 21 T cell receptor beta chains from one sample sequenced in a study of shared clonotypes between healthy human individuals. Assay: immunoSEQ multiplex PCR; the TCRdb copy retains only in-frame clones and omits some. The sample comprises 1.6 million or so clones, about 98.5% of which are singletons, and roughly 0.36% rests with the top ten. The sequenced sample was naive CD4+ T cells sorted from blood. Subset in this sample: CD45RA+ positively selected. The receptors come from a man younger than 45 in good health.

The J gene is TRBJ2-2, the V gene TRBV7-8, with D possibly matching TRBD2 (6 bases). Germline V gene data show CDR1 as SGHVS and CDR2 as FQNEAQ. The CDR3 runs to 17 residues. The V and J ends lost 0 bases and 4 bases respectively, with 15 bases between them. DNA of the CDR3: TGTGCCAGCAGCTTAGCCGTGGTGGGAGGCTCCACCGGGGAGCTGTTTTTT. Translating it yields CASSLAVVGGSTGELFF.

The CDR3 spells CASSPLTTSGYNEQFF. CDR3 nucleotide sequence: TGTGCCAGCTCACCACTTACGACTAGCGGATACAATGAGCAGTTCTTC. This rearrangement joins TRBV18 to TRBJ2-1, with 9 bases identical to TRBD2. Germline V gene sequence: CDR1 KGHSH, CDR2 LQKENI. V lost 1 base, J lost 4 bases, and 5 bases stayed unmatched. The CDR3 loop spans 16 amino acids.

This sequence joins TRBV11-3 and TRBJ2-3; TRBD2 matches at 8 bases. This CDR3 is built from 16 residues. The V gene's germline CDR1 is SGHNT and CDR2 YENEEA. The V and J ends lost 0 bases and 4 bases, in that order; junction bases with no gene match: 6. CDR3 sequence (DNA): TGTGCCAGCAGCTTAGATTCGGCTAGCGGGTCAGATACGCAGTATTTT. This sequence encodes CASSLDSASGSDTQYF.

This chain joins TRBV18 and TRBJ1-5; no clear D gene. Germline V gives CDR1 KGHSH, CDR2 LQKENI. The CDR3 covers 15 residues. V shed 6 bases and J shed 2 bases, with 14 bases lying between them. CDR3 loop: CASSKDPIGNQPQHF. CDR3 coding DNA: TGTGCCAGCTCCAAGGACCCGATTGGCAATCAGCCCCAGCATTTT.

V is TRBV29-1 and J is TRBJ2-5; D tentatively fits TRBD1 or TRBD2 (5 bases each). The CDR3 is 15 residues long. Germline CDR1 reads SQVTM; CDR2 reads ANQGSEA. With 4 bases removed from V and 1 base from J, the gap between germline ends came to 16 bases. CDR3 amino acids: CSVGAGALAQETQYF. The CDR3 DNA reads as TGCAGCGTTGGGGCCGGGGCGTTAGCCCAAGAGACCCAGTACTTC.

The genes are TRBV7-3 and TRBJ2-2; D gene uncertain. The ends were cut back, 4 bases at V and 4 bases at J, with 10 bases in the middle. Germline values: CDR1 SGHTA, CDR2 FQGTGA. The CDR3 loop spans 14 amino acids. CDR3 in amino acids: CASSSTAVTGELFF. The CDR3 region has the DNA TGTGCCAGCAGCTCGACGGCTGTCACCGGGGAGCTGTTTTTT. Full variable domain (missing parts from reference TRBV7-3 and TRBJ2-2): GAGVSQTPSNKVTEKGKYVELRCDPISGHTALYWYRQSLGQGPEFLIYFQGTGAADDSGLPNDRFFAVRPEGSVSTLKIQRTERGDSAVYLCASSSTAVTGELFFGEGSRLTVL.

This chain connects TRBV6-5 to TRBJ1-4; no reliable D call. Germline assignment: CDR1 MNHEY and CDR2 SVGAGI. Trimming cost V 6 bases and J 7 bases, with 15 bases left between them. The CDR3 is 14 amino acids. CDR3 sequence: CASSLQGRGEKLFF. In DNA, the CDR3 is TGTGCCAGCAGCTTACAAGGGCGTGGTGAAAAACTGTTTTTT.

The V and J genes are TRBV29-1 and TRBJ2-5; 10 nucleotides match TRBD2. The CDR3 consists of 14 residues. After removal of 4 bases from V and 7 bases from J, the junction contained 9 bases not matched to a gene. The germline CDR1 and CDR2 sequences are SQVTM and ANQGSEA. CDR3 residues: CSVGTSGAGGTQYF. CDR3 DNA: TGCAGCGTTGGAACTAGCGGGGCGGGGGGGACCCAGTACTTC.

Notes on this clone: Additional DNA sequences in this sample encode the identical CDR3. The rearrangement joins TRBV5-1 to TRBJ2-7; weak D call: TRBD2 (6 bases). CDR1 is SGHRS, CDR2 YFSETQ, per germline. The V gene lost 2 bases and the J gene lost 2 bases, with 11 bases spanning the gap. The CDR3 runs 14 residues. The chain's CDR3 is CASSLTGATYEQYF. The DNA for the CDR3 is TGCGCCAGCAGCTTAACGGGAGCGACCTACGAGCAGTACTTC.

In this sample, this clone turned up once. V gene TRBV27 combines with J gene TRBJ2-4; 11 nucleotides match TRBD2. Germline V gene sequence: CDR1 MNHEY, CDR2 SMNVEV (reference sequence). The CDR3 covers 15 residues. After removal of 5 bases from V and 5 bases from J, the junction contained 5 bases not matched to a gene. CDR3 sequence: CASSKLAGGENIQYF. CDR3 coding DNA: TGTGCCAGCAGTAAATTAGCGGGAGGGGAAAACATTCAGTACTTC.

J is TRBJ2-2 and V is TRBV11-2, with D unresolved. The germline CDR1 and CDR2 sequences are SGHAT and FQNNGV. The CDR3 has 15 amino acids. The V end was cut by 1 base, the J end by 2 bases, with 8 bases between. CDR3 in amino acids: CASSLATTNTGELFF. As DNA, the CDR3 is TGTGCCAGCAGCTTAGCGACAACCAACACCGGGGAGCTGTTTTTT.

The J gene is TRBJ2-5, the V gene TRBV18; 12 nucleotides align to TRBD2. J was trimmed by 5 bases and V by 5 bases; bases with no gene match: 6. The CDR3 extends over 15 amino acids. The germline gives CDR1 KGHSH, CDR2 LQKENI. CDR3 residues: CASSGGTSGPETQYF. The CDR3 DNA follows: TGTGCCAGCTCAGGCGGGACTAGCGGGCCGGAGACCCAGTACTTC.

This chain connects TRBV7-9 to TRBJ2-3; D gene unclear. Trimming took off 1 base at V and 7 bases at J, with 3 bases between the two ends. CDR1 is SEHNR, CDR2 FQNEAQ, per germline (reference sequence). The CDR3 totals 11 residues. This CDR3 reads CASSLGNTQYF. Written as DNA, the CDR3 is TGTGCCAGCAGCTTAGGTAATACGCAGTATTTT.

The V call is TRBV6-5, the J call TRBJ2-7; possible D gene TRBD2, 5 bases. Germline CDR1 reads MNHEY; CDR2 reads SVGAGI. The CDR3 is made up of 15 amino acids. With 6 bases removed from V and 0 bases from J, the gap between germline ends came to 15 bases. The CDR3 DNA sequence: TGTGCCAGCAGCAAACCGACGGGGAGCTCCTACGAGCAGTACTTC. Translated, it gives CASSKPTGSSYEQYF.

V usage is TRBV29-1 and J usage is TRBJ2-1; TRBD2 matches 7 bases. Per the germline V gene, CDR1 is SQVTM and CDR2 is ANQGSEA. The CDR3 covers 14 residues. The J segment lost 0 bases and the V segment lost 7 bases, leaving 6 bases of the junction unmatched. The DNA for the CDR3 is TGCAGCGCCTGGGGGGGTAGCTCCTACAATGAGCAGTTCTTC. Residues: CSAWGGSSYNEQFF.

V gene TRBV5-1 combines with J gene TRBJ2-7; D may be TRBD2 (5 bases). This CDR3 comprises 14 residues. The V gene lost 0 bases and the J gene lost 7 bases, with 14 bases spanning the gap. Per the germline V gene, CDR1 is SGHRS and CDR2 is YFSETQ. The CDR3 region is CASSLGSLGGEQYF. The CDR3 coding sequence is TGCGCCAGCAGCTTGGGTTCTTTGGGCGGGGAGCAGTACTTC. Based on the CDR3 plus reference TRBV5-1 and TRBJ2-7, the full variable domain is KAGVTQTPRYLIKTRGQQVTLSCSPISGHRSVSWYQQTPGQGLQFLFEYFSETQRNKGNFPGRFSGRQFSNSRSEMNVSTLELGDSALYLCASSLGSLGGEQYFGPGTRLTVT.

V usage is TRBV7-6 and J usage is TRBJ2-7; D is uncertain. The CDR3 consists of 15 residues. CDR1 and CDR2 from the germline V gene are SGHVS and FNYEAQ. The V end lost 1 base, the J end lost 2 bases, and 12 bases lay between the germline ends. CDR3 nucleotides: TGTGCCAGCAGCTTAGGCCCCACTTCAGCCTACGAGCAGTACTTC. Translated: CASSLGPTSAYEQYF. The complete variable domain, with remaining parts taken from reference TRBV7-6 and TRBJ2-7, reads GAGVSQSPRYKVTKRGQDVALRCDPISGHVSLYWYRQALGQGPEFLTYFNYEAQQDKSGLPNDRFSAERPEGSISTLTIQRTEQRDSAMYRCASSLGPTSAYEQYFGPGTRLTVT.

For the CDR3, the DNA is TGTGCCAGCAGCTTAGCAGGGCCTATTGAGCAGTTCTTC. The encoded protein is CASSLAGPIEQFF. The chain links TRBV7-2 to TRBJ2-1; no clear D. From germline, CDR1 is SGHTA and CDR2 FQGNSA. Trimming removed 0 bases at V and 9 bases at J, with 9 bases between. The CDR3 loop spans 13 amino acids.

This clone was recorded only once. The chain is built from TRBV19 and TRBJ2-3; 13 nucleotides line up with TRBD2. V was pared by 6 bases and J by 5 bases, with 5 bases of the junction left unmatched. Per the germline V gene, CDR1 is LNHDA and CDR2 is SQIVND (reference sequence). CDR3 length equals 15 residues. This CDR3 reads CASSRGLAGEDTQYF. The CDR3 DNA sequence: TGTGCCAGTAGCCGTGGACTAGCGGGAGAAGATACGCAGTATTTT. Supplemented by reference TRBV19 and TRBJ2-3, the full variable domain reads DGGITQSPKYLFRKEGQNVTLSCEQNLNHDAMYWYRQDPGQGLRLIYYSQIVNDFQKGDIAEGYSVSREKKESFPLTVTSAQKNPTAFYLCASSRGLAGEDTQYFGPGTRLTVL.

V and J are TRBV4-1 and TRBJ2-1, with a tentative D call TRBD2 (6 bases). The CDR3 totals 15 residues. Germline-derived CDR1 and CDR2 are MGHRA and YSYEKL. V was trimmed by 0 bases and J by 14 bases, leaving 20 bases between them. For the CDR3, the DNA is TGCGCCAGCAGCCAAGATCTCACAGCCGGGAGATCGGAGTTCTTC. Translation: CASSQDLTAGRSEFF.

The CDR3 protein is CASSDGLAGGGSGGGELFF. DNA of the CDR3: TGCGCCAGCAGTGACGGACTAGCGGGAGGAGGCTCCGGGGGCGGGGAGCTGTTTTTT. This chain uses TRBV10-1 with TRBJ2-2; TRBD2 agrees at 14 bases. CDR1 and CDR2 from the germline V gene are WNHNN and SYGVQD (reference sequence). The CDR3 has 19 amino acids. J was trimmed by 7 bases and V by 3 bases; bases with no gene match: 13.